The 14 T cell receptor beta chains listed next were all sequenced from one sample in a study of T-cell memory formation after mild COVID-19. A single record per CDR3 protein comes from TCRdb applying MiXCR to the 5' RACE reads. The sample includes 150,000 to 200,000 distinct CDR3 sequences, 13% to 15% of them seen just once. The sequenced sample consisted of PBMCs or a T cell subset sorted from them (not recorded which). The receptors stem from an adult woman who had mild COVID-19 (a few samples of this study predate the infection). Cell type and time point are not known.

This CDR3 reads CASSWQRNTEAFF. The DNA for the CDR3 is TGTGCCAGCTCCTGGCAGAGGAACACTGAAGCTTTCTTT. The gene calls are TRBV5-8 and TRBJ1-1; D unresolved. CDR1 and CDR2 (germline): SGHTS, YDEGEE. The V end lost 7 bases, the J end lost 1 base, and 11 bases lay between the germline ends. This CDR3 has 13 residues.

At least ten counts were recorded for this clonotype. This chain joins TRBV12-3 or TRBV12-4 and TRBJ2-1, with D perhaps TRBD1 or TRBD2 (6 bases each). CDR3 length equals 18 residues. The V end was cut by 8 bases, the J end by 0 bases, with 23 bases between. CDR3 amino acids: CASDSFGLGGSSYNEQFF. CDR3 nucleotide sequence: TGTGCCAGCGACAGTTTCGGTTTAGGGGGGAGCTCCTACAATGAGCAGTTCTTC.

This chain uses TRBV20-1 with TRBJ2-7, with D maybe TRBD1 (6 bases). The CDR3 has 16 amino acids. With 0 bases removed from V and 2 bases from J, the gap between germline ends came to 17 bases. Germline CDR1 is DFQATT and CDR2 is SNEGSKA (reference sequence). The CDR3 region has the DNA TGCAGTGCTAGAGATCTTGGCTTCAGGGGCACCTACGAGCAGTACTTC. Translating it yields CSARDLGFRGTYEQYF.

A few counts support this clonotype. This chain links TRBV2 with TRBJ2-7, with 12 positions matching TRBD2. Germline V gene lookup returns CDR1 SNHLY and CDR2 FYNNEI. V was clipped by 2 bases and J by 5 bases; unmatched bases: 4. The CDR3 contains 15 residues. The CDR3 region is CASSELAGGPNEQYF. The CDR3 DNA reads TGTGCCAGCAGTGAACTAGCGGGAGGGCCCAACGAGCAGTACTTC.

This rearrangement joins TRBV27 to TRBJ1-1; D is perhaps TRBD1 (6 bases). V dropped 6 bases and J dropped 1 base, with 12 bases sitting between them. CDR3 size: 14 residues. Germline V gene lookup returns CDR1 MNHEY and CDR2 SMNVEV (reference sequence). CDR3 sequence reads: CASSRGTTNTEAFF. CDR3 nucleotides: TGTGCCAGCAGCCGCGGGACAACGAACACTGAAGCTTTCTTT.

The chain employs TRBV11-2 and TRBJ2-2, with 7 bases that match TRBD2. Germline loops: CDR1 SGHAT, CDR2 FQNNGV. V trimming: 5 bases; J trimming: 4 bases; junction bases outside the gene matches: 10. The CDR3 is 16 residues long. The CDR3 is CASSLSGLGPTGELFF. CDR3 nucleotides: TGTGCCAGCAGCCTATCCGGACTAGGGCCCACCGGGGAGCTGTTTTTT.

V and J are TRBV7-8 and TRBJ2-5; no definite D call. Germline V gives CDR1 SGHVS, CDR2 FQNEAQ. This CDR3 contains 16 residues. Deletions cut 5 bases from V and 5 bases from J, with 21 bases between. The CDR3 sequence: CASSPPTDGLWETQYF. The CDR3 bases are TGTGCCAGCAGCCCCCCTACCGACGGCCTATGGGAGACCCAGTACTTC. The complete variable domain, with remaining parts taken from reference TRBV7-8 and TRBJ2-5, reads GAGVSQSPRYKVAKRGQDVALRCDPISGHVSLFWYQQALGQGPEFLTYFQNEAQLDKSGLPSDRFFAERPEGSVSTLKIQRTQQEDSAVYLCASSPPTDGLWETQYFGPGTRLLVL.

This clonotype showed up just a few times. V is TRBV28 and J is TRBJ2-2, with TRBD2 matching over 8 bases. The V and J ends lost 2 bases and 7 bases, in that order; junction bases with no gene match: 6. Germline V gene data show CDR1 as MDHEN and CDR2 as SYDVKM. The CDR3 covers 15 residues. For the CDR3, the DNA is TGTGCCAGCAGTTTAGCGGGAGGTTCCAGCGGGGAGCTGTTTTTT. This gives the protein CASSLAGGSSGELFF.

The J gene is TRBJ2-7, the V gene TRBV6-1; 7 bases are a match to TRBD1. Germline V gene data show CDR1 as MNHNS and CDR2 as SASEGT. There are 15 residues in the CDR3. Trimming removed 6 bases from V and 3 bases from J; junction bases left unmatched: 11. The CDR3 loop reads CASSQTPGQIYEQYF. CDR3 bases: TGTGCCAGCAGCCAAACGCCGGGACAGATCTACGAGCAGTACTTC.

V usage is TRBV2 and J usage is TRBJ2-7; TRBD2 is a possible D gene (5 bases). V was clipped by 9 bases and J by 5 bases, with 17 bases between them. CDR1 and CDR2 (germline): SNHLY, FYNNEI. The CDR3 covers 13 residues. DNA for the CDR3: TGTGCCAGGGAGGACCCGAGACTCCACGAGCAGTACTTC. The encoded protein is CAREDPRLHEQYF.

The rearrangement joins TRBV28 to TRBJ1-6; no clear D. Trimming left V 8 bases short and J 6 bases short, with 14 bases between. Germline lookup yields CDR1 MDHEN and CDR2 SYDVKM. This CDR3 spans 14 amino acids. The chain's CDR3 is CASGSRVGNSPLHF. The CDR3 DNA reads TGTGCCAGCGGGTCAAGGGTCGGTAATTCACCCCTCCACTTT.

The chain couples TRBV11-2 to TRBJ2-1; D may be TRBD2 (6 bases). V gave up 1 base and J gave up 2 bases, with 12 bases separating them. Germline V gives CDR1 SGHAT, CDR2 FQNNGV. CDR3 length: 16 residues. In DNA, the CDR3 is TGTGCCAGCAGCTTAGCTATAGCGGCCGCCTACAATGAGCAGTTCTTC. As protein: CASSLAIAAAYNEQFF.

This clonotype has more than one count but fewer than ten. For the CDR3, the DNA is TGCGCCAGCAGCCAAGATATGGCGGGGGGCCGCCAAGAGACCCAGTACTTC. This translates into CASSQDMAGGRQETQYF. This chain links TRBV4-1 with TRBJ2-5; 8 bases are a match to TRBD2. Losses at the gene ends were 0 bases for V and 1 base for J; bases not matched to a gene: 7. The CDR3 runs to 17 residues. From germline, CDR1 is MGHRA and CDR2 YSYEKL.

DNA of the CDR3: TGTGCCAGCAGTTACGGGGTAGACAGCCTAATACCTCCTGTTTTCTTC. Protein product: CASSYGVDSLIPPVFF. This chain joins TRBV6-2 or TRBV6-3 and TRBJ2-1, with TRBD1 as a possible D gene (5 bases). V lost 2 bases, J lost 16 bases, and 27 bases lay in between. The CDR3 extends over 16 amino acids. CDR1 and CDR2 (germline): MNHEY, SVGEGT.